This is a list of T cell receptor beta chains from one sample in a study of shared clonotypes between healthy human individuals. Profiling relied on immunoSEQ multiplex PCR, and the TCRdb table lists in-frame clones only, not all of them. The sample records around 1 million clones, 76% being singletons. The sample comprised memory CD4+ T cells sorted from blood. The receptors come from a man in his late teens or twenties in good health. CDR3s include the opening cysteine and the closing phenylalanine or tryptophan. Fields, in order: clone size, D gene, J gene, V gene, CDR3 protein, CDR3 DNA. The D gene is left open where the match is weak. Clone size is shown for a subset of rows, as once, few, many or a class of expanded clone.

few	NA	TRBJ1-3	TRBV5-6	CASSLEISGNTIYF	TGTGCCAGCAGCTTGGAGATCTCTGGAAACACCATATATTTT
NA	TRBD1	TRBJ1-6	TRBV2	CASTGEGQGSSPLHF	TGTGCCAGCACCGGAGAGGGACAGGGGAGTTCACCCCTCCACTTT
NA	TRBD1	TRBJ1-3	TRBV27	CASSPRRGQSSGNTIYF	TGTGCCAGCAGTCCCCGGCGGGGACAGAGCTCTGGAAACACCATATATTTT
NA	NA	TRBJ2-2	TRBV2	CASSGPKGTGELFF	TGTGCCAGCAGTGGGCCTAAAGGCACCGGGGAGCTGTTTTTT
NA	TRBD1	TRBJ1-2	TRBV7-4	CASRPGTGRYGYTF	TGTGCCAGCAGACCCGGGACAGGGAGGTATGGCTACACCTTC
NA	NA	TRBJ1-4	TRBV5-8	CASSWTGTVTEKLFF	TGTGCCAGCAGCTGGACCGGGACTGTGACGGAAAAACTGTTTTTT
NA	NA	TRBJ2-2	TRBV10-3	CAISWGQGTGELFF	TGTGCCATCAGTTGGGGGCAGGGGACCGGGGAGCTGTTTTTT
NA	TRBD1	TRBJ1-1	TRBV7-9	CASSNLQGLGTEAFF	TGTGCCAGCAGCAACCTACAGGGGCTGGGCACTGAAGCTTTCTTT
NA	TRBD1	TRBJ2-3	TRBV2	CASNGQGSDTQYF	TGTGCCAGCAACGGACAGGGGTCAGATACGCAGTATTTT
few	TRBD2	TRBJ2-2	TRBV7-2	CASTGTSGKTGELFF	TGTGCCAGCACCGGGACTAGCGGGAAGACCGGGGAGCTGTTTTTT
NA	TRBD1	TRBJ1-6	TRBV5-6	CASNGGDRSAPLHF	TGTGCCAGCAATGGCGGGGACAGGTCGGCACCCCTCCACTTT
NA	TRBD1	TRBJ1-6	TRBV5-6	CASSGGTGRGNSPLHF	TGTGCCAGCAGCGGGGGGACAGGGCGAGGTAATTCACCCCTCCACTTT
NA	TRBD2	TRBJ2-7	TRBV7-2	CASSLVASGGTSGEQYF	TGTGCCAGCAGCTTAGTCGCTAGCGGGGGGACATCTGGCGAGCAGTACTTC
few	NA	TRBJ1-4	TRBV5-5	CASSLGWQKNEKLFF	TGTGCCAGCAGCTTGGGGTGGCAAAAGAATGAAAAACTGTTTTTT
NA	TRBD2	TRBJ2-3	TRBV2	CASTVAGGRTDTQYF	TGTGCCAGCACTGTAGCGGGGGGACGCACAGATACGCAGTATTTT
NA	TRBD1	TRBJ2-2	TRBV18	CASSPPTAGGRTGELFF	TGTGCCAGCTCACCACCGACGGCAGGGGGCCGCACCGGGGAGCTGTTTTTT
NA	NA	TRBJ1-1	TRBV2	CASSEALRQNTEAFF	TGTGCCAGCAGTGAAGCGCTTCGGCAGAACACTGAAGCTTTCTTT
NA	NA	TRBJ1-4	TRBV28	CASRGIGGAREKLFF	TGTGCCAGCAGGGGGATCGGGGGCGCGAGGGAAAAACTGTTTTTT
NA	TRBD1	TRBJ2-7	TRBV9	CASSPRDREIHEQYF	TGTGCCAGCAGCCCCCGGGACAGGGAAATCCACGAGCAGTACTTC
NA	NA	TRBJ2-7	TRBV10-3	CAIRTGTEPSYEQYF	TGTGCCATCAGGACCGGGACCGAGCCCTCCTACGAGCAGTACTTC
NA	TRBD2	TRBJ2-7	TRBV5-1	CASSSRLAGGSEQYF	TGCGCCAGCAGCTCTAGACTAGCGGGAGGTAGCGAGCAGTACTTC
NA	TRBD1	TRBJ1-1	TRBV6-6	CASRTGTGVTEAFF	TGTGCCAGCAGAACCGGGACAGGTGTCACTGAAGCTTTCTTT
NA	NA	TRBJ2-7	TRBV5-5	CASSLRDTHSYEQYF	TGTGCCAGCAGCCTACGGGACACTCATTCCTACGAGCAGTACTTC
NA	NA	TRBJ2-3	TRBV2	CASSLGLITDTQYF	TGTGCCAGCAGTTTGGGTCTGATCACAGATACGCAGTATTTT
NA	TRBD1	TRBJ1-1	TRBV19	CASKGRTGRNTEAFF	TGTGCCTCAAAGGGACGGACAGGCCGGAACACTGAAGCTTTCTTT
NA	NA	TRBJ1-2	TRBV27	CASSLSAPYGVYGYTF	TGTGCCAGCAGTTTATCGGCCCCTTACGGAGTGTATGGCTACACCTTC
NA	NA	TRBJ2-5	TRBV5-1	CASSFRQQETQYF	TGCGCCAGCAGCTTTAGGCAACAAGAGACCCAGTACTTC
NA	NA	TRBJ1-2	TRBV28	CASSAGGSTNYGYTF	TGTGCCAGCAGTGCTGGAGGCAGCACTAACTATGGCTACACCTTC
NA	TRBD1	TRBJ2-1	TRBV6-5	CASSFRDRVWNEQFF	TGTGCCAGCAGTTTCCGGGACAGGGTATGGAATGAGCAGTTCTTC
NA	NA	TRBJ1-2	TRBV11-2	CASSLADSNYGYTF	TGTGCCAGCAGCTTAGCCGACAGCAACTATGGCTACACCTTC